This TCR beta chain came from a study of CXCR3-negative and CXCR3-positive naive CD8 T cells. The CDR3 sequence is 13 residues long. The germline V gene has CDR1 SQVTM and CDR2 ANQGSEA. Carrying UMI labels, the TRB cDNA libraries were prepared through 5' RACE. TCRdb reanalyzed the 5' RACE reads, giving one entry per CDR3 protein sequence and no DNA. This sample's table has approximately 60,000 distinct CDR3 sequences. This receptor was taken from a human donor in good health. Some clones in this sample may be carry-over from other donors' samples. The sequenced sample consisted of memory CD8+ T cells from blood. The rearrangement uses TRBV29-1 and TRBJ2-7; as DNA is missing, the TRBD2 call by TCRdb cannot be tested. CDR3 amino acids: CSAGLAASYEQYF.